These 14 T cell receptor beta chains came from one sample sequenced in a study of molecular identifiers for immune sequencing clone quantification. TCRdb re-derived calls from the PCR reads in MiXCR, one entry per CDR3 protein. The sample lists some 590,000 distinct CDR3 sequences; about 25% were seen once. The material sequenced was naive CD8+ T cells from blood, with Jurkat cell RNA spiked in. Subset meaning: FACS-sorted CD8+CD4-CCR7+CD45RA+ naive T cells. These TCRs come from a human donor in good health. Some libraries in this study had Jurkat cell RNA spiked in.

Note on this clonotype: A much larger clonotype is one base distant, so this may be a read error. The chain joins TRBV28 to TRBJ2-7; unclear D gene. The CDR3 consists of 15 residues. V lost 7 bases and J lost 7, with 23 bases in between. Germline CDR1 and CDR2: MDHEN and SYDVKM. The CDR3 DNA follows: TGTGCCAGCACCGCTCATCGGTCAAGTCACTGGGAGCAGTACTTC. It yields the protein CASTAHRSSHWEQYF.

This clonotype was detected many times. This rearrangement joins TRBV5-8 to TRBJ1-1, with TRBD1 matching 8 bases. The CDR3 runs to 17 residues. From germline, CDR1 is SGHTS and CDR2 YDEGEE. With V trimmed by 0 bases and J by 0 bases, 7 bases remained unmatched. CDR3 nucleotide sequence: TGTGCCAGCAGCTTGGTGGCAGGGGGCTTCATGAACACTGAAGCTTTCTTT. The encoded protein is CASSLVAGGFMNTEAFF.

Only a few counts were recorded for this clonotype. The chain's CDR3 is CASSRGDRSRGEQYF. The CDR3 region has the DNA TGTGCCAGCAGTAGGGGGGATCGCTCCCGGGGGGAGCAGTACTTC. The chain joins TRBV12-3 or TRBV12-4 to TRBJ2-7; D may be TRBD1 or TRBD2 (6 bases each). The V gene lost 5 bases and the J gene lost 7 bases, with 21 bases spanning the gap. This CDR3 has 15 amino acids.

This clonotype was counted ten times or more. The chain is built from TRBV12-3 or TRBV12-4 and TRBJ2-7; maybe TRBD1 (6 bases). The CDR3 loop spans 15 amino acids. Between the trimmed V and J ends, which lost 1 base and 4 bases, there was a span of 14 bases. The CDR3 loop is CASSLVVGRGYEQYF. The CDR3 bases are TGTGCCAGCAGTTTAGTCGTTGGCAGGGGATACGAGCAGTACTTC.

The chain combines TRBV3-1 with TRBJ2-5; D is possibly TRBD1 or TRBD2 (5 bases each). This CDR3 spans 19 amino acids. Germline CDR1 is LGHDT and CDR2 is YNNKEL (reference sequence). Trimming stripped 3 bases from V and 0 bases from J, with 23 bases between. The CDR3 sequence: CASSQTGPRAGPYQETQYF. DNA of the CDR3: TGTGCCAGCAGCCAGACGGGACCGCGGGCTGGGCCCTACCAAGAGACCCAGTACTTC.

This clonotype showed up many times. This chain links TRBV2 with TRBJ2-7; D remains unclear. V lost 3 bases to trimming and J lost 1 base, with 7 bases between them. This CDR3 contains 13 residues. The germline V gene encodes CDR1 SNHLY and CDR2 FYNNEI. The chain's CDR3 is CASSDATSYEQYF. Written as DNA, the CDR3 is TGTGCCAGCAGTGATGCTACGTCCTACGAGCAGTACTTC.

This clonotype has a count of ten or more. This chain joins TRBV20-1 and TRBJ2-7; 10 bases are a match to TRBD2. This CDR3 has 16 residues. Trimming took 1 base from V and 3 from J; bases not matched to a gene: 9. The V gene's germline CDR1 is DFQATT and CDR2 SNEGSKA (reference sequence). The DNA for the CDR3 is TGCAGTGCTAGAGTTCTCGCCGGGACTAGCGACTACGAGCAGTACTTC. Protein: CSARVLAGTSDYEQYF.

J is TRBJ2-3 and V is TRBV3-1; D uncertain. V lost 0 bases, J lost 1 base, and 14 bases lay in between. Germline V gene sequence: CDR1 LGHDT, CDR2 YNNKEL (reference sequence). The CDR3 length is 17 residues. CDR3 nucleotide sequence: TGTGCCAGCAGCCAAGAGGTGGCGGCGGTAGGCACAGATACGCAGTATTTT. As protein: CASSQEVAAVGTDTQYF.

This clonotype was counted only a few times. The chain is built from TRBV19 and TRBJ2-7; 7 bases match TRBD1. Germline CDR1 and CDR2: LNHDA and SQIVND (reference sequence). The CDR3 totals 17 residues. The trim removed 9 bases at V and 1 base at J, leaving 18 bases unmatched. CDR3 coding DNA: TGTGCCAGCTCTCTAGGAACCGGGACAGCAAATTCCTACGAGCAGTACTTC. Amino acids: CASSLGTGTANSYEQYF.

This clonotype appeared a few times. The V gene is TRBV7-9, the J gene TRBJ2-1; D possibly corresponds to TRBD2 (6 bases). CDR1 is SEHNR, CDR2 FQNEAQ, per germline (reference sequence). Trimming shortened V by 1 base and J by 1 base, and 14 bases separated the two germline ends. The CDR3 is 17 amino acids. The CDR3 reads CASSLGRSGVSYNEQFF. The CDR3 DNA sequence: TGTGCCAGCAGCTTAGGGAGGTCGGGGGTTTCCTACAATGAGCAGTTCTTC.

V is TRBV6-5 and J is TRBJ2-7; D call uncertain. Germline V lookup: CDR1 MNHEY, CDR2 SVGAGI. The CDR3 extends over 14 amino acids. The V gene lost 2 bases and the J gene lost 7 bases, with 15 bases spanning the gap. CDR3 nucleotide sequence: TGTGCCAGCAGTTACAGGCAGAGGATGTCGGAGCAGTACTTC. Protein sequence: CASSYRQRMSEQYF.

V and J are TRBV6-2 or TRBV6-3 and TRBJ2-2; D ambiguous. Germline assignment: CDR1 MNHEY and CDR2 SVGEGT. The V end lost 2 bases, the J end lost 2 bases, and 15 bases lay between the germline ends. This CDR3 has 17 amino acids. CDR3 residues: CASSYEVWRTNTGELFF. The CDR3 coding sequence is TGTGCCAGCAGTTACGAGGTTTGGAGAACTAACACCGGGGAGCTGTTTTTT.

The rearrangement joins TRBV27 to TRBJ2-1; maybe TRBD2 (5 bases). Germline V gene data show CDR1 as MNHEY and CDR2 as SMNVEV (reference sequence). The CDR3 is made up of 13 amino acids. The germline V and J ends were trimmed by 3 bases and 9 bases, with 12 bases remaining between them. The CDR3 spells CASSFGGSSEQFF. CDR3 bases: TGTGCCAGCAGTTTCGGAGGATCAAGTGAGCAGTTCTTC.

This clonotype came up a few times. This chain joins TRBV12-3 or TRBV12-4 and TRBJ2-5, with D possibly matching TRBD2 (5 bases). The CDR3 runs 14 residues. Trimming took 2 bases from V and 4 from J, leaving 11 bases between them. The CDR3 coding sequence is TGTGCCAGCAGTTTACGAGGGTATCTAGAGACCCAGTACTTC. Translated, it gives CASSLRGYLETQYF.